This T cell receptor beta chain stems from a study of identical twins. Broader study findings: Abundant beta clonotypes from cord blood bore fewer insertions; memory repertoires lacked this pattern. Analyses of zero insertions could, in part, be confounded by invariant MAIT and iNKT cells. It was cross-sectional statistical analysis, not following the same donors, that the conclusions relied on.

This clonotype was counted only a few times. Its antigen is as yet unknown. Each CDR3 protein is one row after TCRdb ran MiXCR on the 5' RACE reads. This sample has 420,000 or so distinct CDR3 sequences, with around 18% found just once. The V gene's germline CDR1 is DFQATT and CDR2 SNEGSKA (reference sequence). After removal of 3 bases from V and 5 bases from J, the junction contained 6 bases not matched to a gene. CDR3 size: 14 residues. The clonotype originates from a man between 50 and 59 years old in good health. The sample comprised naive T cells sorted from blood. The V gene is TRBV20-1, the J gene TRBJ2-1; 8 bases agree with TRBD1. The CDR3 region has the DNA TGCAGTGCTAGGGGGGACAGGACCAACAATGAGCAGTTCTTC. It is translated as CSARGDRTNNEQFF.